Shown below are 14 T cell receptor beta chains from a single sample sequenced in a study of Tregs in tolerant kidney transplant recipients. Produced via immunoSEQ multiplex PCR; TCRdb's table is partial and in-frame only. The repertoire holds 90,000 to 150,000 clones, with 92% as singletons. Material: CD4+ T cells from blood. The source is a human donor in good health.

V and J are TRBV14 and TRBJ1-1; 9 positions match TRBD1. The V gene end was trimmed by 2 bases and the J gene end by 6 bases; junction bases not matched to a gene: 7. The germline V gene encodes CDR1 SGHDN and CDR2 FVKESK. CDR3 length: 15 amino acids. The CDR3 reads CASSQTGGVRSEAFF. The CDR3 DNA follows: TGTGCCAGCAGCCAAACAGGGGGCGTCAGGTCTGAAGCTTTCTTT.

The chain joins TRBV6-1 to TRBJ2-1, with 11 nucleotides matching TRBD2. Germline V CDR1 and CDR2: MNHNS, SASEGT. Unmatched junction bases numbered 4, after V lost 5 bases and J lost 7 bases. This CDR3 contains 14 residues. The CDR3 loop reads CASSPRLAGNEQFF. DNA for the CDR3: TGTGCCAGCAGTCCGAGACTAGCGGGAAATGAGCAGTTCTTC.

The chain uses TRBV14 and TRBJ2-5; D is tentatively TRBD1 or TRBD2 (5 bases each). The CDR3 loop spans 15 amino acids. V was shortened by 4 bases and J by 5 bases, with 17 bases between the two germline ends. The V gene's germline CDR1 is SGHDN and CDR2 FVKESK. CDR3 coding DNA: TGTGCCAGCAGCCGAGGTCTGTGGGGCGGGGAGACCCAGTACTTC. Its protein product is CASSRGLWGGETQYF.

This chain joins TRBV5-3 and TRBJ2-5; tentatively, D is TRBD1 or TRBD2 (5 bases each). TRBV5-3 belongs to the ORF category, with a function that is uncertain. Trimming took 4 bases from V and 0 from J, leaving 16 bases between them. CDR3 length: 16 amino acids. The CDR3 sequence: CARSHDGARYQETQYF. In DNA, the CDR3 is TGTGCCAGAAGCCATGACGGGGCCCGGTACCAAGAGACCCAGTACTTC.

V is TRBV5-1 and J is TRBJ2-3; 8 bases are a match to TRBD1. Germline CDR1 and CDR2: SGHRS and YFSETQ. The CDR3 contains 16 residues. The junction had 13 bases not matched to a gene; V was cut back by 4 bases and J by 6 bases. The CDR3 DNA sequence: TGCGCCAGCAGCATGACAGGGGCCGGGAGACTGGATACGCAGTATTTT. It specifies CASSMTGAGRLDTQYF.

The V and J genes are TRBV7-9 and TRBJ2-5, with D unclear. V lost 5 bases and J 0 bases, leaving 10 bases between the germline ends. This CDR3 is built from 14 residues. Germline CDR1 and CDR2: SEHNR and FQNEAQ (reference sequence). CDR3 residues: CASSAQQYQETQYF. In nucleotides, the CDR3 is TGTGCCAGCAGCGCCCAACAGTACCAAGAGACCCAGTACTTC.

This sequence joins TRBV7-6 and TRBJ2-2; 12 nucleotides agree with TRBD2. The CDR3 loop spans 18 amino acids. CDR1 and CDR2 (germline): SGHVS, FNYEAQ. V shed 5 bases and J 0 bases; nucleotides not matched to a gene: 7. The CDR3 loop reads CASSRRLAGDTNTGELFF. The CDR3 DNA sequence: TGTGCCAGCAGCCGGCGACTAGCGGGGGATACGAACACCGGGGAGCTGTTTTTT.

This rearrangement joins TRBV19 to TRBJ1-5; maybe TRBD1 (5 bases). Trimming removed 1 base at V and 3 bases at J, with 10 bases between. The germline gives CDR1 LNHDA, CDR2 SQIVND (reference sequence). The CDR3 sequence is 15 residues long. CDR3 DNA sequence: TGTGCCAGTAGTATAGGTGGAGGGGACAATCAGCCCCAGCATTTT. Translated, it gives CASSIGGGDNQPQHF.

This chain links TRBV30 with TRBJ1-2; maybe TRBD1 (5 bases). Looked up from germline, CDR1 is GTSNPN and CDR2 is SVGIG (reference sequence). CDR3 length: 14 residues. The V and J ends lost 1 base and 2 bases respectively, with 11 bases between them. The CDR3 protein is CAWSAQRGNYGYTF. CDR3 coding DNA: TGTGCCTGGAGTGCCCAGCGGGGGAACTATGGCTACACCTTC.

The chain uses TRBV5-4 and TRBJ2-5, with D unclear. The V end was cut by 4 bases, the J end by 4 bases, with 11 bases between. CDR1 and CDR2 (germline): SGHNT, YYREEE (reference sequence). The CDR3 length is 13 residues. The CDR3 bases are TGTGCCAGCAGCCCCGGTTCTGGAGAGACCCAGTACTTC. Translating it yields CASSPGSGETQYF.

The V gene is TRBV5-4, the J gene TRBJ2-4; D is unresolved. This CDR3 spans 13 amino acids. The germline V and J ends were trimmed by 4 bases and 15 bases, with 20 bases remaining between them. CDR1 is SGHNT, CDR2 YYREEE, per germline (reference sequence). CDR3 residues: CASSPSPAPDWYF. CDR3 nucleotides: TGTGCCAGCAGCCCTTCTCCGGCCCCCGATTGGTACTTC.

CDR3 coding DNA: TGTGCCAGCAGCCAGAATAGCGGGAAGTTGGCGGGGGCCCAGTACTTC. As protein: CASSQNSGKLAGAQYF. The chain links TRBV4-2 to TRBJ2-5, with TRBD2 matching 8 bases. Losses at the gene ends were 3 bases for V and 9 bases for J; bases not matched to a gene: 15. This CDR3 has 16 amino acids. Germline CDR1 LGHNA, CDR2 YNFKEQ.

This chain joins TRBV7-9 and TRBJ2-3; D is unclear. Trimming cost V 5 bases and J 0 bases, with 9 bases left between them. The CDR3 runs 14 residues. Looked up from germline, CDR1 is SEHNR and CDR2 is FQNEAQ (reference sequence). CDR3 loop: CASSPFISTDTQYF. CDR3 in DNA: TGTGCCAGCAGCCCCTTTATTAGCACAGATACGCAGTATTTT. The entire variable domain, with the rest obtained from reference TRBV7-9 and TRBJ2-3, is as follows: DTGVSQNPRHKITKRGQNVTFRCDPISEHNRLYWYRQTLGQGPEFLTYFQNEAQLEKSRLLSDRFSAERPKGSFSTLEIQRTEQGDSAMYLCASSPFISTDTQYFGPGTRLTVL.

This chain links TRBV27 with TRBJ2-3; 13 nucleotides line up with TRBD2. The CDR3 length is 17 residues. V lost 4 bases and J lost 2; bases outside the gene matches: 6. In germline, CDR1 is MNHEY, CDR2 SMNVEV (reference sequence). The CDR3 spells CASSSPGLAGPTDTQYF. In DNA form, the CDR3 reads TGTGCCAGCAGTTCTCCGGGACTAGCGGGACCCACAGATACGCAGTATTTT.